This TCR beta chain was observed in a study of blood T cell repertoires in COVID-19. V lost 3 bases, J lost 4 bases, and 7 bases lay in between. The germline V gene has CDR1 KGHSH and CDR2 LQKENI. This CDR3 comprises 13 residues. In the original analysis: Amplification with reference gene primers provided the estimates of nucleated cell counts. Measured with immunoSEQ multiplex PCR; TCRdb has only the in-frame clones, and not every one. V and J calls and clone size follow that table, whereas D and trimming were derived from the DNA. The sample shows almost 200,000 clones, 85% to 90% of them seen only once.

The chain couples TRBV18 to TRBJ1-5; D may be TRBD1 (6 bases). The sequence was collected from a woman in her sixties or seventies with acute or convalescent COVID-19. Sequencing used peripheral blood. As DNA, the CDR3 is TGTGCCAGCTCACCGGACAGAAATCAGCCCCAGCATTTT. Translation: CASSPDRNQPQHF.